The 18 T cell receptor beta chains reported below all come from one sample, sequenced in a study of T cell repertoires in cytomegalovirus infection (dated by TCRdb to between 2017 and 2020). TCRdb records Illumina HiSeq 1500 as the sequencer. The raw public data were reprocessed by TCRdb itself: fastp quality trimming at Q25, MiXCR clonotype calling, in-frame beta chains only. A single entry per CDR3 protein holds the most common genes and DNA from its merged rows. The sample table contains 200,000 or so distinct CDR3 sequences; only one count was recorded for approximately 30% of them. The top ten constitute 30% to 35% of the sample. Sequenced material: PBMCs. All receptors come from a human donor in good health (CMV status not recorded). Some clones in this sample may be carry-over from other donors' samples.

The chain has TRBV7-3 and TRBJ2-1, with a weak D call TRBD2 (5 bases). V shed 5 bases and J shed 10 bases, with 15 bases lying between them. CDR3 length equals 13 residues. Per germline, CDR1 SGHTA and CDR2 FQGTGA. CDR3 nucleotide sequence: TGTGCCAGCAGCCTGACATCTAGCCTCGAGCAGTTCTTC. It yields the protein CASSLTSSLEQFF.

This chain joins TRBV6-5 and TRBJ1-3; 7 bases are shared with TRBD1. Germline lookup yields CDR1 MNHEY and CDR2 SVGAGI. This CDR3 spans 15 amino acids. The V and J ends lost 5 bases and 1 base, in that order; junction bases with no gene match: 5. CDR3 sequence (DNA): TGTGCCAGCAGTCTAACAGGGGTATCTGGAAACACCATATATTTT. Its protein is CASSLTGVSGNTIYF.

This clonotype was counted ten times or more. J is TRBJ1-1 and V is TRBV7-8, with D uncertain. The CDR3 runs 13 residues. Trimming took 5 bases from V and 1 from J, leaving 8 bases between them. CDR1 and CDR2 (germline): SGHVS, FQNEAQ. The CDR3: CASSPLRNTEAFF. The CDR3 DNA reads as TGTGCCAGCAGCCCCCTCCGGAACACTGAAGCTTTCTTT.

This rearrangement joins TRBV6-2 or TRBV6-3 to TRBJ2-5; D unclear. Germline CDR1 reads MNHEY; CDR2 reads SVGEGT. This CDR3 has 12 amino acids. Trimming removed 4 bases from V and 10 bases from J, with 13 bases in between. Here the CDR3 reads CASSSDRVLQYF. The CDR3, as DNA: TGTGCCAGCAGTTCGGACCGGGTCCTCCAGTACTTC.

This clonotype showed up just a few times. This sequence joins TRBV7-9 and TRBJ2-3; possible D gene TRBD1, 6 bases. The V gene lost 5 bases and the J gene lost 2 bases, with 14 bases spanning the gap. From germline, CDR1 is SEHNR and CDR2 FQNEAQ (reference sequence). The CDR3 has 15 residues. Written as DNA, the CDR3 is TGTGCCAGCAGCCAATATGGGGACATCACAGATACGCAGTATTTT. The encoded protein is CASSQYGDITDTQYF.

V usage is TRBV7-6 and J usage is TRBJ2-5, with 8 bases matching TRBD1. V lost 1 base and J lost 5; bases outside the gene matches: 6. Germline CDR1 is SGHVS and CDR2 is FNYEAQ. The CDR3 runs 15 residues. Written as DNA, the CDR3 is TGTGCCAGCAGCTTAGTGGCAGGGGGCAGCGAGACCCAGTACTTC. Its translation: CASSLVAGGSETQYF.

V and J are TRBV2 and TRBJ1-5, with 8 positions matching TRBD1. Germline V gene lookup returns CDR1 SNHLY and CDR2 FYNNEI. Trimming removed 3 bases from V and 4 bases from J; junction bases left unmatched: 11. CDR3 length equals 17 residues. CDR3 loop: CASSDRIGQGLNQPQHF. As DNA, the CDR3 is TGTGCCAGCAGTGACCGAATCGGACAGGGATTAAATCAGCCCCAGCATTTT.

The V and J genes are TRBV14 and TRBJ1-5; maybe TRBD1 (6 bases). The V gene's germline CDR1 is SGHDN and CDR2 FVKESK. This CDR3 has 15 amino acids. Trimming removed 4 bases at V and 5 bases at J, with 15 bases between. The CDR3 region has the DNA TGTGCCAGCAGCCTCCGGACAGAACCCTATCAGCCCCAGCATTTT. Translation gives CASSLRTEPYQPQHF.

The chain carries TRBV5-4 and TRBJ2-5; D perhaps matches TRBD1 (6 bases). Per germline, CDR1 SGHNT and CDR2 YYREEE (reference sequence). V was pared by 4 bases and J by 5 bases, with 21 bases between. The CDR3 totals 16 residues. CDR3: CASSKPDRFRGETQYF. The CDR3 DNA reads TGTGCCAGCAGCAAACCCGACAGGTTTCGTGGGGAGACCCAGTACTTC.

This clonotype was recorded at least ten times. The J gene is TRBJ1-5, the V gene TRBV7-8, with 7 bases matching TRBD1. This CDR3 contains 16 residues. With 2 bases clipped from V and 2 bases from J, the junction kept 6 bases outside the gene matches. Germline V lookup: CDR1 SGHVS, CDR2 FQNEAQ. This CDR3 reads CASSLLGGRGNQPQHF. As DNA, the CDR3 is TGTGCCAGCAGCTTACTAGGGGGCAGGGGCAATCAGCCCCAGCATTTT. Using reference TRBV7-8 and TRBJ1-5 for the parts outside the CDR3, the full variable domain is GAGVSQSPRYKVAKRGQDVALRCDPISGHVSLFWYQQALGQGPEFLTYFQNEAQLDKSGLPSDRFFAERPEGSVSTLKIQRTQQEDSAVYLCASSLLGGRGNQPQHFGDGTRLSIL.

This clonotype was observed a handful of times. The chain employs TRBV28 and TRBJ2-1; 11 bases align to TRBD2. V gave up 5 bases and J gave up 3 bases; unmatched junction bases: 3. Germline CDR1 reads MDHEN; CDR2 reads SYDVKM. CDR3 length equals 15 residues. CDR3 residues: CASSTLAGGYNEQFF. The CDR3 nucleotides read TGTGCCAGCAGTACCCTAGCGGGGGGCTACAATGAGCAGTTCTTC.

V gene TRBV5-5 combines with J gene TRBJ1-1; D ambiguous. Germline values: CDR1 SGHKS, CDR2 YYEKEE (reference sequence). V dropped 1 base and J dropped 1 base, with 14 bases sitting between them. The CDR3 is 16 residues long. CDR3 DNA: TGTGCCAGCAGCTTGTTCAGAGCCGAACCGAACACTGAAGCTTTCTTT. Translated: CASSLFRAEPNTEAFF.

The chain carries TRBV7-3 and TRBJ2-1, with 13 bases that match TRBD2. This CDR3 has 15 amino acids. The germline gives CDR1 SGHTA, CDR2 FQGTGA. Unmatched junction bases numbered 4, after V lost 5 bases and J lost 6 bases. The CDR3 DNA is TGTGCCAGCAGCACTAGCGGGGGGGCCGTCAATGAGCAGTTCTTC. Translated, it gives CASSTSGGAVNEQFF.

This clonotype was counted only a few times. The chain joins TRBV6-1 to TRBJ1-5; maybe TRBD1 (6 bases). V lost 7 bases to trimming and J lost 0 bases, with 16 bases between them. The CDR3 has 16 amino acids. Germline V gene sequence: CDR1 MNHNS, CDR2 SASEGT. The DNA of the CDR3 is TGTGCCAGCACCCCTGGGACAAGTTATAGCAATCAGCCCCAGCATTTT. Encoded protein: CASTPGTSYSNQPQHF.

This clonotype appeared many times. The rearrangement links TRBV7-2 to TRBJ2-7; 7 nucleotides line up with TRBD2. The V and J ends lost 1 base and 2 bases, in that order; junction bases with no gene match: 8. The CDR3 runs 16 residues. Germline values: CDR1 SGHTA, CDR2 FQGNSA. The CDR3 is CASSLGPSGGAYEQYF. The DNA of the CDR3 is TGTGCCAGCAGCTTAGGACCCAGTGGGGGGGCCTACGAGCAGTACTTC. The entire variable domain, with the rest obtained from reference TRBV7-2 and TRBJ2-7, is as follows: GAGVSQSPSNKVTEKGKDVELRCDPISGHTALYWYRQSLGQGLEFLIYFQGNSAPDKSGLPSDRFSAERTGGSVSTLTIQRTQQEDSAVYLCASSLGPSGGAYEQYFGPGTRLTVT.

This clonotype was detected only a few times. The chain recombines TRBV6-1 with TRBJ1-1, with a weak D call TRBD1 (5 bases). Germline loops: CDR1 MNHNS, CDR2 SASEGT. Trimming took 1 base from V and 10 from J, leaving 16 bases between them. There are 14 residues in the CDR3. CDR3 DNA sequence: TGTGCCAGCAGTGAAGTTGGGACCTCCCGGGGAGCTTTCTTT. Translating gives CASSEVGTSRGAFF.

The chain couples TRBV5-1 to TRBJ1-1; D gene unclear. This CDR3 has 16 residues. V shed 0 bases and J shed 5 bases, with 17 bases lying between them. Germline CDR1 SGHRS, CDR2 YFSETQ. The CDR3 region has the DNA TGCGCCAGCAGCTTGGGTTTGGCAGCTGAAAAGACTGAAGCTTTCTTT. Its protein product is CASSLGLAAEKTEAFF.

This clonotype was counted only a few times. CDR3 sequence (DNA): TGCAGCGTTGAAGAGGGGGGGACCCAGTACTTC. Protein product: CSVEEGGTQYF. The chain combines TRBV29-1 with TRBJ2-5; TRBD2 is a possible D gene (6 bases). The germline gives CDR1 SQVTM, CDR2 ANQGSEA. CDR3 length: 11 amino acids. V dropped 0 bases and J dropped 7 bases, with 6 bases sitting between them.